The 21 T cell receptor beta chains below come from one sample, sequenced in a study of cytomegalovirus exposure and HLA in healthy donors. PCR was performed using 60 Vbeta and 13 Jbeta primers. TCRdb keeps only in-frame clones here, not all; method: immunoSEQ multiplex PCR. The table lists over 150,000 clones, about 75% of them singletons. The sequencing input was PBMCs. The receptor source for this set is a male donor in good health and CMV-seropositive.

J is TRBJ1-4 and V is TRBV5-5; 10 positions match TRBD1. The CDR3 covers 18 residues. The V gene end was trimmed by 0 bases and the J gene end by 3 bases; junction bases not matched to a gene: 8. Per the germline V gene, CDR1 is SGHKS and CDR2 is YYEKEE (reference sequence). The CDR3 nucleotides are TGTGCCAGCAGCTTGGGCCCGGGACAGGGGAGTTCTAATGAAAAACTGTTTTTT. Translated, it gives CASSLGPGQGSSNEKLFF.

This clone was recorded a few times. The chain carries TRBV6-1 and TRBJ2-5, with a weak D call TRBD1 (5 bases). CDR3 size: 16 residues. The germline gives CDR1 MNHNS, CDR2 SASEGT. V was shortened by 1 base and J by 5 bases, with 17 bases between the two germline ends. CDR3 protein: CASSEDFTRGDETQYF. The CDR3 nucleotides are TGTGCCAGCAGTGAAGATTTCACAAGGGGCGACGAGACCCAGTACTTC.

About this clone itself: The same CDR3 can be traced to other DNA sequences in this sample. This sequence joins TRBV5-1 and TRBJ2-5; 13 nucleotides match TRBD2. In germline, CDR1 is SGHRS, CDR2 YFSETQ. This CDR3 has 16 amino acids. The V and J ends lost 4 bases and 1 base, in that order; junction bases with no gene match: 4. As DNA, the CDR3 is TGCGCCAGCAGCGGAGGACTAGCGGGGGTCCAAGAGACCCAGTACTTC. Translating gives CASSGGLAGVQETQYF.

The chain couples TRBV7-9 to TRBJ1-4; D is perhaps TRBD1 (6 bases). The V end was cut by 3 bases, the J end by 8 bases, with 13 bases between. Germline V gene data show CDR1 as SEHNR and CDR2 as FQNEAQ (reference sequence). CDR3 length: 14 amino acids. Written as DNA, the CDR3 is TGTGCCAGCAGCTTCCCAGGGGCAGGGGAAAAACTGTTTTTT. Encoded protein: CASSFPGAGEKLFF.

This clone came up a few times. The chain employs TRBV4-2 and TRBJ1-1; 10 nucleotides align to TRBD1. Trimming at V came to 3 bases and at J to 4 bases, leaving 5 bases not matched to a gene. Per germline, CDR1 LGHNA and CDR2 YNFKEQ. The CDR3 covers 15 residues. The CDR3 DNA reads TGTGCCAGCAGCCAGGGACAGGGGAGGGGCACTGAAGCTTTCTTT. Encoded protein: CASSQGQGRGTEAFF.

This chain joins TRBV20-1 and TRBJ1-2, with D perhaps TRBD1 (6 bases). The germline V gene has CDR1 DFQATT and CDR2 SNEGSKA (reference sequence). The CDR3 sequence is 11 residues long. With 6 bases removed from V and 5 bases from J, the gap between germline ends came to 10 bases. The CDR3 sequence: CSAARGYGYTF. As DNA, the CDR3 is TGCAGTGCCGCGAGGGGGTATGGCTACACCTTC.

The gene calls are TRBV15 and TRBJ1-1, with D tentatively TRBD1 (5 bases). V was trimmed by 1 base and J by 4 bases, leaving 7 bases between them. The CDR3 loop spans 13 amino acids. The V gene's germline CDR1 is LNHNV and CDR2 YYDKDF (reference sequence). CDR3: CATSRVGGTEAFF. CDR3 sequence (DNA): TGTGCCACCAGCAGAGTGGGGGGCACTGAAGCTTTCTTT.

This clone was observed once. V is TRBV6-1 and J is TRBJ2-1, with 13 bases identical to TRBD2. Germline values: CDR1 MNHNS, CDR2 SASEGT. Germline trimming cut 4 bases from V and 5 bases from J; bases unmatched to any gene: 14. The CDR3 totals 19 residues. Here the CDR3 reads CASSGLGLAGLGTNNEQFF. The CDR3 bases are TGTGCCAGCAGTGGACTGGGACTAGCGGGGTTGGGAACTAACAATGAGCAGTTCTTC.

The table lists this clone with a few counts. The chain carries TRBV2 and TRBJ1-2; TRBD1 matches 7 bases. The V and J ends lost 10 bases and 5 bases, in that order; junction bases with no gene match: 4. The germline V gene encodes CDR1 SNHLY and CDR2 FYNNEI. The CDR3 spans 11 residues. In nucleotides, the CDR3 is TGTGCCAACGGGACAGTGTATGGCTACACCTTC. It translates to CANGTVYGYTF.

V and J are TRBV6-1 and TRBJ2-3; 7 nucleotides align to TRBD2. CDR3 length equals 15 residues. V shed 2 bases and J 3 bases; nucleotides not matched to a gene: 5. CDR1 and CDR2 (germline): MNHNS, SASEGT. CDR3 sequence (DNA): TGTGCCAGCAGTGAATTTGACGGGGGGACAGATACGCAGTATTTT. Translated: CASSEFDGGTDTQYF.

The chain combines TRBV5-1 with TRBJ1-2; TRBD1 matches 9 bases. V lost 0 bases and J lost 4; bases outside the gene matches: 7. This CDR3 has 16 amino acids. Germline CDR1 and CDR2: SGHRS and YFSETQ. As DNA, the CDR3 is TGCGCCAGCAGCTTGGCCGGGGGACAGGGCCTCTATGGCTACACCTTC. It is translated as CASSLAGGQGLYGYTF.

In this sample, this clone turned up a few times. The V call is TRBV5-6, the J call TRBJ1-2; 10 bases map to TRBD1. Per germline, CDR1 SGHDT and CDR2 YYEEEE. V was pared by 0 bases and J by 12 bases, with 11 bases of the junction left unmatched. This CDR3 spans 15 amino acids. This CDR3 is CASSLGGQGVCFDTF. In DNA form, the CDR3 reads TGTGCCAGCAGCTTGGGAGGACAGGGGGTTTGTTTCGACACCTTC.

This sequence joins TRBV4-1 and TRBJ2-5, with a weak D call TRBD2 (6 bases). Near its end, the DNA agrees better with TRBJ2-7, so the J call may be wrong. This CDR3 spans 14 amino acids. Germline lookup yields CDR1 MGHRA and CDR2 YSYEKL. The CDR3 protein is CASSRGLGQDEQYF. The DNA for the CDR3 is TGCGCCAGCAGTCGGGGACTGGGCCAGGACGAGCAGTACTTC.

CDR3 region: CASSLESSRDSYEQYF. The CDR3 DNA sequence: TGCGCCAGCAGCTTGGAATCAAGTCGGGATTCCTACGAGCAGTACTTC. The rearrangement uses TRBV5-1 and TRBJ2-7, with D possibly being TRBD2 (5 bases). Germline assignment: CDR1 SGHRS and CDR2 YFSETQ. Trimming cost V 0 bases and J 1 base, with 14 bases left between them. The CDR3 loop spans 16 amino acids.

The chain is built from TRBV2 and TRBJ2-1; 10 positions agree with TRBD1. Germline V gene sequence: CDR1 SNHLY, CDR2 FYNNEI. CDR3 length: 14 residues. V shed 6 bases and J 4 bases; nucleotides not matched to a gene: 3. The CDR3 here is CASRAGQGYNEQFF. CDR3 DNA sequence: TGTGCCAGCAGGGCGGGACAGGGGTACAATGAGCAGTTCTTC.

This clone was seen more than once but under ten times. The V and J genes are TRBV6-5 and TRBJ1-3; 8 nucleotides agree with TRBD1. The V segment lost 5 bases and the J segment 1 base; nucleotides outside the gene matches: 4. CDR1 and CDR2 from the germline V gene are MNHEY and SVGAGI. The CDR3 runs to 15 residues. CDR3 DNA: TGTGCCAGCAGTACTACAGGGGGTTCTGGAAACACCATATATTTT. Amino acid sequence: CASSTTGGSGNTIYF.

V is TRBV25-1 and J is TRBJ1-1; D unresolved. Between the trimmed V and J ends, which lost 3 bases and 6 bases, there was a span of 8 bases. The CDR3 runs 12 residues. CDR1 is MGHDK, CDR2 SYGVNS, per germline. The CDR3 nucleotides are TGTGCCAGCAGTGATCCACGGGCTGAAGCTTTCTTT. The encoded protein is CASSDPRAEAFF.

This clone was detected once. Here the CDR3 reads CASSPDGGQPQHF. For the CDR3, the DNA is TGTGCCAGCTCACCGGATGGAGGTCAGCCCCAGCATTTT. This chain joins TRBV18 and TRBJ1-5, with D unclear. Trimming took off 3 bases at V and 6 bases at J, with 9 bases between the two ends. The V gene's germline CDR1 is KGHSH and CDR2 LQKENI. The CDR3 extends over 13 amino acids.

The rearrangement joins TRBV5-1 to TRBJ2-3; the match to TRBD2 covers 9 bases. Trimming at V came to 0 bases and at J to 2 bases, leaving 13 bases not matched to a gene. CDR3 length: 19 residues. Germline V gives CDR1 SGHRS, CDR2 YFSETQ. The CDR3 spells CASSLAVAGDHSNTDTQYF. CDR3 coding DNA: TGCGCCAGCAGCTTGGCGGTAGCGGGGGACCATTCTAACACAGATACGCAGTATTTT.

The CDR3 here is CASSTSRQNEQFF. For the CDR3, the DNA is TGTGCCAGCAGTACGAGCAGGCAAAATGAGCAGTTCTTC. The chain has TRBV2 and TRBJ2-1; no clear D. V was shortened by 5 bases and J by 7 bases, with 12 bases between the two germline ends. Germline V gene data show CDR1 as SNHLY and CDR2 as FYNNEI. The length of the CDR3 is 13 residues.

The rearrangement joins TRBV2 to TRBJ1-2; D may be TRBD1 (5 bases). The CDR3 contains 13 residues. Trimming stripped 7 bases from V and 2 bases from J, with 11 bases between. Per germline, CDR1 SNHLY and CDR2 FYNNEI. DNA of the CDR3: TGTGCCAGCAATCAAGGGGTAAACTATGGCTACACCTTC. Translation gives CASNQGVNYGYTF. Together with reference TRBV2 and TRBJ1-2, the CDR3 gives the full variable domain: EPEVTQTPSHQVTQMGQEVILRCVPISNHLYFYWYRQILGQKVEFLVSFYNNEISEKSEIFDDQFSVERPDGSNFTLKIRSTKLEDSAMYFCASNQGVNYGYTFGSGTRLTVV.